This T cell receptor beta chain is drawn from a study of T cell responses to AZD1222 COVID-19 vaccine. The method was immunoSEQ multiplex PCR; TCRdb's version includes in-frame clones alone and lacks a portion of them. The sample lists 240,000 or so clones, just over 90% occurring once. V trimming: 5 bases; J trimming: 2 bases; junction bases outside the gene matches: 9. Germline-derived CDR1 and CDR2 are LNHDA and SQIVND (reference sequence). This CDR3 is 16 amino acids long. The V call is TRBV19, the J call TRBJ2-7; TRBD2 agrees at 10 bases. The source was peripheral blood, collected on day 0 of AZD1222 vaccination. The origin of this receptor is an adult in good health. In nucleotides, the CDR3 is TGTGCCAGTAGTGCGACTGCTAGCGGGAGCACCTACGAGCAGTACTTC. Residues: CASSATASGSTYEQYF.